This TCR beta chain was identified in a study of T cells in Graves' hyperthyroidism and ophthalmopathy. About the study: Initial diagnosis, before any treatment, was when peripheral blood was collected. Study-level points and caveats: Most thyroid clonotypes that were expanded above 0.001 also turned up in blood.

Subjects aged 18 to 65 presented with newly diagnosed hyperthyroidism of less than 2 months' duration. There are many counts of this clonotype. Its antigen is currently unknown. Germline V CDR1 and CDR2: SEHNR, FQNEAQ (reference sequence). The length of the CDR3 is 15 residues. Trimming took 5 bases from V and 1 from J, leaving 14 bases between them. Amplified TCR beta CDR3 regions derived from RNA transcripts. RT-PCR in the first round (using the HTBI primer set) targeted the TCR CDR3. Each CDR3 protein gets one entry after TCRdb re-called the multiplex PCR reads with MiXCR. Of approximately 400,000 distinct CDR3 sequences in the sample, more than 13% were seen once.

The sequenced sample consisted of blood. The TCR sequence derives from a woman aged 30 to 39 with Graves' hyperthyroidism. The chain links TRBV7-9 to TRBJ1-1; D unclear. This CDR3 reads CASSLDQASNTEAFF. In nucleotides, the CDR3 is TGTGCCAGCAGCCTAGACCAGGCCTCGAACACTGAAGCTTTCTTT.